This TCR beta chain was profiled in a study of cytomegalovirus exposure and HLA in healthy donors. This PCR relied on a set of 60 Vbeta primers and 13 Jbeta primers. Clones were read by immunoSEQ multiplex PCR, and TCRdb kept only the in-frame ones, dropping some. The repertoire consists of roughly 150,000 clones, with over 75% occurring once and the leading ten covering about 5.6%. The origin of this receptor is a young man in good health and CMV-seropositive. Sequencing was performed on PBMCs.

The CDR3 DNA is TGTGCCAGCAGTCCTTCCGAGGCAGGGGGCAAAACGCAGTATTTT. It codes for CASSPSEAGGKTQYF. The rearrangement uses TRBV27 and TRBJ2-3; TRBD1 aligns across 8 bases. CDR3 length: 15 amino acids. CDR1 and CDR2 from the germline V gene are MNHEY and SMNVEV (reference sequence). After removal of 5 bases from V and 9 bases from J, the junction contained 13 bases not matched to a gene.